The source of this TCR beta chain is a study of cytomegalovirus exposure and HLA in healthy donors (dated by TCRdb to 2016 to 2017). Background on the whole study: According to an earlier analysis of 587 of the donors, 200 million or so T cells yielded some 110 million unique TCR beta sequences and 276 Gb of sequence data. To predict cytomegalovirus infection status, the study brought together high-throughput TCR immunosequencing, statistical association of individual TCRs with disease status, and machine learning. HLA typing covered class I and class II loci at four-digit resolution. Typing coverage differed by locus: A, B, C, DRB1 and DQB1 were typed in roughly 629-640 donors, DQA1 in 500 to 550, DPA1 in approximately 610, and DPB1 in roughly 470. Along with the roughly 670-subject first cohort, a separate validation cohort of more than 90 different subjects was used. Among some 400 genotyped donors of the cohort, an average of approximately 240,000 unique TCR beta nucleotide sequences was sequenced per donor, of which roughly 17% were non-productive. A later analysis re-analyzed previously published TCR beta repertoires from roughly 690 donors and added high-resolution HLA genotyping to study TCR occurrence patterns. The study profiled the T cell repertoires of under 700 subjects by immunosequencing and related them to cytomegalovirus serostatus. In the later analysis, no new phenotypic data were used to find candidate immune exposures; instead, reliance was placed on TCR beta sequences and their occurrence across donors. The study was designed to test whether signatures of past pathogen exposure could be identified by cataloging public T cell receptors. An early release covering roughly 640 HLA-typed donors comprised about 320 gigabases of sequencing data and tens of millions of unique TCR sequences. Several DR-DQ haplotypes were handled as single units for association and clustering because linkage in the cohort was strong. A later genetic analysis took genome-wide SNP genotypes for about 55% of the roughly 670 donors and used that subset as a discovery cohort. Alongside the repertoire data, information on donor age, sex, ethnicity and CMV serostatus was compiled. The genetic ancestry cluster associated with self-reported Caucasian donors included about 84% of the approximately 400 genotyped donors. All discovery cohort repertoires had been generated on a single sequencing platform. To decide whether each TCR beta V gene segment behaved as functional or pseudogenic, an earlier analysis of some 600 of the donors relied on high-throughput TCR beta sequencing. On the study overall, not on this receptor specifically: Some IMGT-functional V segments, including TRBV6-2 and TRBV6-3, could not be told apart with the 87-base-pair reads, so those segments were excluded. A later analysis found that most CMV-associated TCR beta chains appeared HLA-restricted, with HLA associations seemingly driven largely by CMV exposure. The study gave a list of more than 150 TCR beta chains associated with cytomegalovirus. The earlier analysis of nearly 600 of the donors excluded around 17 rarely observed V segments, including chromosome 9 orphons, because counts were too low. In this cohort, only TCR beta chains were sequenced, and detectable features were limited by the absence of alpha or paired-chain data. The presence/absence analyses assumed that sequencing depth was roughly uniform across donors, and that assumption may not be true. A later genetic analysis reported fewer N-insertions in productive TCRs among donors in an Asian-associated ancestry cluster than the roughly 640-donor mean. HLA typing was unavailable for some donors at each locus, so association tests used only the typed subset. A further reported finding was that TCR beta sequences accurately predicted the HLA-A and HLA-B alleles for most subjects in the first cohort. The sequencing pipeline was judged likely to have produced a cluster of highly shared sequence variants as a technical artifact. In a later analysis, the rate of TCR association differed among HLA loci, with DRB1 alleles having the most associated TCRs and HLA-C alleles having the fewest. In a later analysis, HLA-associated TCR beta chains showed more clonal expansion and lower generation probabilities than non-associated chains that were equally common. The authors suggested that the approach could potentially be generalized to other disease states and immunological phenotypes. A later genetic analysis associated a missense DCLRE1C variant with V-gene and J-gene trimming of TCR beta chains, and an independent cohort replicated the association. A few of the identified cytomegalovirus-associated TCR beta chains were confirmed in vitro to be specific for cytomegalovirus antigens. Linkage disequilibrium might explain the correlated functional status among segregating V segments, but an unknown experimental factor could not be ruled out. In a later analysis, several top co-occurrence clusters were reported to appear linked to parvovirus B19, influenza, CMV and Epstein-Barr virus. Assigning TCR associations to individual alleles was difficult when HLA alleles, especially DR and DQ, strongly co-occurred. A later analysis associated about 17,000 TCR beta sequences with specific HLA alleles at a false discovery rate of 0.05. Across donors, most TCR sequences were observed very rarely, whereas some public TCRs were present in many individuals. An earlier analysis of around 540 of the donors showed that most TCR beta V segments appeared in productive rearrangements either about 87% or about 30% of the time, which broadly matched IMGT annotations. In both the original and validation cohorts, the classifier was reported to diagnose cytomegalovirus status with high specificity and sensitivity. The only immune exposure information available for the cohort was CMV serostatus.

In regard to this clone: There is no known antigen for this receptor. The input lacks base qualities; no much larger clone sits a single base away.

The cohort comprised more than 550 healthy bone marrow donors. All cohort members were sampled while nominally healthy, although unrecorded immune exposures were likely present. The donor tested CMV seronegative and was one of the 352 seronegative cohort members. A peripheral blood sample was collected from each donor, and TCR beta sequencing was performed on peripheral blood mononuclear cells. Genomic DNA extraction from the blood cell samples was performed with the Qiagen DNeasy Blood Extraction Kit. The library was built by means of the immunoSEQ multiplex PCR assay. For the multiplex PCR, a mixture combining 60 forward primers for TCR Vbeta segments and 13 reverse primers for TCR Jbeta segments was used. A multiplex PCR assay on genomic DNA amplified the CDR3 region of rearranged TCR beta genes. Amplified TCR beta libraries were sequenced as 87-base-pair reads on the Illumina HiSeq System. Under the source paper's analysis protocol: Across the 500 to 850 repertoires, a later analysis counted some 81 million unique TCR beta chains, 9 million to 14 million of which were shared by at least two donors. Raw reads were error-corrected and collapsed into unique sequences with a nearest-neighbor algorithm that merged closely related sequences to remove PCR and sequencing errors. Alignment of CDR3 sequences to IMGT reference sequences was used to assign V, D and J gene segments. For a sequence to be retained, at least a six-nucleotide match to both a V gene segment and a J gene segment was required. Rearrangements were classified as productive when the CDR3 lacked stop codons and remained in frame with V and J, and all other rearrangements were classified as non-productive. Following IMGT convention, CDR3 was defined as the stretch from the second conserved V-encoded cysteine up to the conserved J-encoded phenylalanine. The earlier analysis of 587 of the donors excluded sequences that lacked an unambiguous match to a single V gene segment. In an earlier analysis of 587 of the donors, V segments were called functional above 56.7% productive rearrangements and were called segregating when the between-donor standard deviation exceeded 5%. A statistical classification framework was built for diagnosing cytomegalovirus status from the catalog of TCR beta chain sequences. In a later analysis, V and J genes were assigned by comparing TCR nucleotide sequences against IMGT/GENE-DB human TR gene sequences. Using the TCRdist pipeline, a later analysis assigned CDR3 sequences along with most-parsimonious VDJ recombination scenarios. In a later analysis, every TCR beta chain was defined by the combination of its CDR3 amino acid sequence and its V-gene family, and reads without a unique V-gene family were dropped. To address suspected cross-contamination and a sequencing artifact, a later analysis removed some 620 highly shared, low-generation-probability nucleotide sequences. A later analysis calculated a clonal expansion index for each public chain from normalized within-repertoire ranks of inferred template counts. In a later analysis, generation probabilities were computed with a VDJ recombination model fitted to out-of-frame rearrangements, and the resulting probabilities were checked against IGoR. A later analysis scored TCR-TCR, TCR-HLA and TCR-CMV co-occurrence with hypergeometric tests, applying a repertoire-size bias correction to TCR pairs. To estimate false discovery rates, a later analysis permuted the HLA or CMV assignments 20 times. In a later analysis, co-occurring TCRs were grouped using DBSCAN, and TCRdist sequence similarity was added for clustering within HLA-allele-positive subsets. Co-occurrence clustering excluded repertoires with fewer than 30,000 or more than 120,000 public chains, plus five with anomalous nucleotide sharing. The table was pulled from immuneACCESS by TCRdb, which kept in-frame rearrangements only. Such tables lose some clones; where checked, under half of the loss comes from unresolved V genes, and the rest has no known cause. V and J calls and clone size follow that table, whereas D and trimming were derived from the DNA. For this sample there are some 140,000 clones; 75% to 80% appear just once. About 1% of the sample is in the top ten clones.

Reading from cysteine to phenylalanine, the CDR3 counts 20 amino acids. The CDR3 DNA has 60 bases and is translated from base 1. Compared with germline, V lacks 7 bases and J lacks 3 bases; bases without a gene match: 15. The germline V gene (reference sequence) sets CDR1 to LNHDA and CDR2 to SQIVND. The clonotype comes from a woman aged 55-75 years in good health and CMV-seronegative. This sequence uses TRBV19 and TRBJ2-2; 15 bases in the junction line up with TRBD2. The sequencing sample was made of PBMCs. Read as DNA, the sequence is TGTGCCAGTACCGGGATAATAGGGACTAGCGGGAGGTGGGACACCGGGGAGCTGTTTTTT. Its coded protein is CASTGIIGTSGRWDTGELFF.